What follows is one TCR beta chain and its context. This clonotype was seen ten or more times. Its specific antigen is unknown. Base qualities are not provided; no much larger clone lies one nucleotide away. The CDR3 spans 12 residues, from the cysteine through the phenylalanine. The entry retains the CDR3 DNA only, 36 bases that are in frame from base 1. The germline V gene encodes CDR1 MDHEN and CDR2 SYDVKM. V is shortened by 4 bases, J by 3 bases, and the region joining them spans 7 bases. This entry is derived from a study of CXCR3 chemokines and chemotherapy response in bladder cancer (dated 2022 in TCRdb). Concerning the study at large: The study set out to examine whether the activity of the CXCR3 chemokine system within tumors predicted response to chemotherapy in human bladder cancer.

The library was obtained by PCR. The data were produced on an Illumina HiSeq 2500. TCRdb trimmed the raw reads at Q25, called clones with MiXCR and kept productive beta chains. For every CDR3 protein sequence, its rows merge into one entry that carries the most common genes and DNA. This sample comprises around 13,000 distinct CDR3 sequences, roughly an eighth of them detected only once. About 24% of the sample goes to the ten largest clones. The sample was gathered from a patient whose treatment included neoadjuvant chemotherapy. Recombination linked TRBV28 to TRBJ2-7, with TRBD2 tentatively as D gene (5 bases match). This receptor was identified in a human donor with bladder cancer that did not respond to neoadjuvant chemotherapy. The CDR3 is CASSSGLYEQYF. In nucleotide form, the sequence is TGTGCCAGCAGTTCCGGACTCTACGAGCAGTACTTC. Supplemented by the reference TRBV28 and TRBJ2-7 proteins around the CDR3, the complete variable domain is DVKVTQSSRYLVKRTGEKVFLECVQDMDHENMFWYRQDPGLGLRLIYFSYDVKMKEKGDIPEGYSVSREKKERFSLILESASTNQTSMYLCASSSGLYEQYFGPGTRLTVT.